These 7 T cell receptor beta chains came from one sample sequenced in a study of identical twins. TCRdb re-derived calls from the 5' RACE reads in MiXCR, one entry per CDR3 protein. The sample yields roughly 1,500,000 distinct CDR3 sequences, about 30% seen once. The specimen sequenced was cord blood. The receptors derive from a newborn girl in good health.

The V and J genes are TRBV7-8 and TRBJ2-6; the match to TRBD1 covers 9 bases. J lost 3 bases, V lost 5 bases, and 11 bases had no gene match. The germline CDR1 and CDR2 sequences are SGHVS and FQNEAQ. The CDR3 runs to 18 residues. CDR3 region: CASSRLGRDRDGANVLTF. DNA for the CDR3: TGTGCCAGCAGCCGCCTCGGCCGGGACAGGGATGGGGCCAACGTCCTGACTTTC.

The chain carries TRBV5-1 and TRBJ1-2; 7 bases fit TRBD1. Per the germline V gene, CDR1 is SGHRS and CDR2 is YFSETQ. Germline trimming cut 5 bases from V and 0 bases from J; bases unmatched to any gene: 10. This CDR3 is built from 16 residues. DNA of the CDR3: TGCGCCAGCAGGCTAACCCCCGGGACAGCTAACTATGGCTACACCTTC. Translated, it gives CASRLTPGTANYGYTF.

This clonotype came up a few times. V is TRBV3-1 and J is TRBJ2-7, with TRBD1 identical over 7 bases. Germline V gene lookup returns CDR1 LGHDT and CDR2 YNNKEL (reference sequence). The CDR3 is made up of 15 amino acids. V lost 5 bases, J lost 0 bases, and 7 bases stayed unmatched. Here the CDR3 reads CASSIRQGYSYEQYF. For the CDR3, the DNA is TGTGCCAGCAGCATTCGACAGGGCTACTCCTACGAGCAGTACTTC.

The rearrangement joins TRBV10-3 to TRBJ2-3; perhaps TRBD2 as D (5 bases). CDR3 length: 17 amino acids. V was shortened by 3 bases and J by 4 bases, with 20 bases between the two germline ends. CDR1 and CDR2 from the germline V gene are ENHRY and SYGVKD. CDR3 DNA sequence: TGTGCCATCAGTGACCCCCCCTCGAGGGATTTCTCAGATACGCAGTATTTT. Its protein is CAISDPPSRDFSDTQYF.

A note on this clonotype: This could be a read error, since a much larger clone is one nucleotide away. The V gene is TRBV27, the J gene TRBJ2-3, with D perhaps matching TRBD2 (6 bases). Germline lookup yields CDR1 MNHEY and CDR2 SMNVEV (reference sequence). This CDR3 region has 15 residues. V dropped 5 bases and J dropped 5 bases, with 17 bases sitting between them. CDR3 nucleotide sequence: TGTGCCAGCAGTCCCTCTTCCGGGGGTATAGATACGCAGTATTTT. The encoded protein is CASSPSSGGIDTQYF.

The V and J genes are TRBV6-5 and TRBJ2-3, with D perhaps matching TRBD2 (6 bases). CDR3 length: 17 residues. The V gene's germline CDR1 is MNHEY and CDR2 SVGAGI. The germline V and J ends were trimmed by 1 base and 5 bases, with 19 bases remaining between them. Here the CDR3 reads CASSYLVCEEGIDTQYF. The CDR3 nucleotides read TGTGCCAGCAGTTACTTGGTCTGTGAGGAGGGAATAGATACGCAGTATTTT.

This rearrangement joins TRBV4-2 to TRBJ1-5; weak D call: TRBD1 (6 bases). The CDR3 totals 16 residues. V was pared by 0 bases and J by 3 bases, with 12 bases between. From germline, CDR1 is LGHNA and CDR2 YNFKEQ. In DNA, the CDR3 is TGTGCCAGCAGCCAAGAGTTCAGGGGCCCCAATCAGCCCCAGCATTTT. Protein: CASSQEFRGPNQPQHF.